The 28 T cell receptor beta chains presented below share a single source sample, sequenced in a study of T-cell memory formation after mild COVID-19. TCRdb analysed the 5' RACE reads with MiXCR anew, one entry per CDR3 protein. The repertoire has over 130,000 distinct CDR3 sequences, more than 13% of them found once; the top ten carry 28%. Material: PBMCs or a T cell subset sorted from them (not recorded which). These receptors came from an adult woman who had mild COVID-19 (a few samples of this study predate the infection). Cell type and time point are not known.

Only a few counts were recorded for this clonotype. The chain carries TRBV5-1 and TRBJ2-1; 9 nucleotides match TRBD2. V shed 2 bases and J 7 bases; nucleotides not matched to a gene: 13. Germline loops: CDR1 SGHRS, CDR2 YFSETQ. There are 17 residues in the CDR3. CDR3 nucleotide sequence: TGCGCCAGCAGCTTCGCATACTCGGCGGGGGGGCGGAATGAGCAGTTCTTC. This codes for CASSFAYSAGGRNEQFF.

This clonotype was observed a few times. V gene TRBV7-8 combines with J gene TRBJ2-1; 7 bases are shared with TRBD1. Germline V gene sequence: CDR1 SGHVS, CDR2 FQNEAQ. The junction had 3 bases not matched to a gene; V was cut back by 5 bases and J by 5 bases. The CDR3 consists of 13 residues. The CDR3 loop is CASSPGQHNEQFF. The CDR3 nucleotides are TGTGCCAGCAGCCCGGGACAGCACAATGAGCAGTTCTTC.

In its sample, this clonotype was seen a few times. V usage is TRBV12-3 or TRBV12-4 and J usage is TRBJ2-2; D gene uncertain. The V end lost 5 bases, the J end lost 3 bases, and 7 bases lay between the germline ends. The CDR3 length is 13 residues. The CDR3 coding sequence is TGTGCCAGCAGTCCGAGACACACCGGGGAGCTGTTTTTT. Its protein product is CASSPRHTGELFF.

This chain links TRBV3-1 with TRBJ2-7; 8 positions agree with TRBD2. J lost 3 bases, V lost 3 bases, and 10 bases had no gene match. Germline CDR1 and CDR2: LGHDT and YNNKEL (reference sequence). CDR3 length: 16 amino acids. This CDR3 reads CASSHLASSGDYEQYF. The CDR3 bases are TGTGCCAGCAGCCACCTAGCCAGTAGCGGGGACTACGAGCAGTACTTC.

The genes are TRBV4-3 and TRBJ1-2; TRBD1 aligns across 12 bases. V gave up 4 bases and J gave up 4 bases; unmatched junction bases: 4. Germline V lookup: CDR1 LGHNA, CDR2 YSLEER. The CDR3 consists of 15 residues. The DNA for the CDR3 is TGCGCCAGCAGCCTTGGGACAGGGGGCAGCTATGGCTACACCTTC. Translating gives CASSLGTGGSYGYTF.

This clonotype was recorded a few times. This chain connects TRBV11-2 to TRBJ1-1; tentative D call: TRBD1 (5 bases). CDR1 and CDR2 (germline): SGHAT, FQNNGV. The V and J ends lost 0 bases and 11 bases respectively, with 16 bases between them. This CDR3 has 14 residues. CDR3 DNA sequence: TGTGCCAGCAGCTTAGAGGGGGGACTTGAATTTGCTTTCTTT. Protein sequence: CASSLEGGLEFAFF.

This clonotype was recorded once. At one of its ends the junction is not consistent with the germline gene, which may arise from a read error. The V gene is TRBV4-2, the J gene TRBJ2-7, with a weak D call TRBD2 (7 bases). Germline V gives CDR1 LGHNA, CDR2 YNFKEQ. This CDR3 spans 12 amino acids. Written as DNA, the CDR3 is TGTGCCAGCAGCGGGGGGGGCTACCAGCAGTACTTC. Its protein is CASSGGGYQQYF.

This clonotype occurred a few times. The genes are TRBV30 and TRBJ2-5; D may be TRBD1 or TRBD2 (5 bases each). This CDR3 comprises 14 residues. V was cut by 3 bases and J by 5 bases, with 16 bases left in between. Germline assignment: CDR1 GTSNPN and CDR2 SVGIG (reference sequence). The CDR3 protein is CAWRPGAARETQYF. CDR3 sequence (DNA): TGTGCCTGGAGGCCCGGGGCCGCACGGGAGACCCAGTACTTC.

The rearrangement uses TRBV4-3 and TRBJ2-7; 8 bases match TRBD2. Germline trimming cut 0 bases from V and 0 bases from J; bases unmatched to any gene: 10. CDR3 length equals 18 residues. Germline CDR1 reads LGHNA; CDR2 reads YSLEER. CDR3 loop: CASSQDRSLAALSYEQYF. The CDR3 nucleotides are TGCGCCAGCAGCCAAGACCGTTCACTAGCGGCCCTCTCCTACGAGCAGTACTTC.

V gene TRBV6-6 combines with J gene TRBJ1-6, with unresolved D. Germline V gene data show CDR1 as MNHNY and CDR2 as SVGAGI (reference sequence). The CDR3 runs 14 residues. Trimming removed 6 bases at V and 10 bases at J, with 16 bases between. The CDR3, as DNA: TGTGCCAGCAGCTCCCCCGGCGGGCTCTCACCCCTCCACTTT. Amino acid sequence: CASSSPGGLSPLHF.

This clonotype has just a few counts. This chain uses TRBV3-1 with TRBJ2-1; 8 nucleotides match TRBD1. Germline V gives CDR1 LGHDT, CDR2 YNNKEL (reference sequence). The CDR3 totals 15 residues. Unmatched junction bases numbered 4, after V lost 3 bases and J lost 3 bases. The CDR3 region is CASSHQGQGYNEQFF. The DNA for the CDR3 is TGTGCCAGCAGCCACCAAGGACAGGGCTACAATGAGCAGTTCTTC.

The V gene is TRBV5-1, the J gene TRBJ2-7, with 7 bases that match TRBD1. Germline V CDR1 and CDR2: SGHRS, YFSETQ. This CDR3 has 15 residues. The V segment lost 4 bases and the J segment 3 bases; nucleotides outside the gene matches: 10. CDR3 loop: CASSPLRGQVYEQYF. In nucleotides, the CDR3 is TGCGCCAGCAGCCCCCTTAGGGGGCAAGTCTACGAGCAGTACTTC.

V is TRBV20-1 and J is TRBJ1-2; 11 nucleotides line up with TRBD1. The germline V gene encodes CDR1 DFQATT and CDR2 SNEGSKA (reference sequence). V dropped 0 bases and J dropped 7; count of bases not matched to a gene: 7. The CDR3 is 15 residues long. DNA of the CDR3: TGCAGTGCTAGAGAGGGGGGACAGGGGGTCTCTGGCTACACCTTC. This sequence encodes CSAREGGQGVSGYTF.

This clonotype was recorded at least ten times. The rearrangement links TRBV13 to TRBJ2-1; D is perhaps TRBD2 (6 bases). Germline CDR1 PRHDT, CDR2 FYEKMQ (reference sequence). This CDR3 has 16 residues. V lost 5 bases to trimming and J lost 0 bases, with 14 bases between them. CDR3 loop: CASSPRDSPSYNEQFF. CDR3 DNA sequence: TGTGCCAGCAGCCCCCGGGACTCTCCCTCCTACAATGAGCAGTTCTTC.

This clonotype was detected only a few times. Written as DNA, the CDR3 is TGTGCCAGCAGCTTGGTACTGAGTTCAGAACCGTCGAGCTCCTATAATTCACCCCTCCACTTT. Amino acids: CASSLVLSSEPSSSYNSPLHF. The chain links TRBV5-4 to TRBJ1-6, with D hard to call. V dropped 0 bases and J dropped 0 bases, with 22 bases sitting between them. This CDR3 is 21 amino acids long. Germline lookup yields CDR1 SGHNT and CDR2 YYREEE (reference sequence).

This chain connects TRBV10-3 to TRBJ2-1, with TRBD2 as a possible D gene (5 bases). V lost 11 bases, J lost 3 bases, and 14 bases lay in between. The CDR3 is made up of 13 amino acids. CDR1 is ENHRY, CDR2 SYGVKD, per germline. CDR3 amino acids: CAAHEGNYNEQFF. The CDR3, as DNA: TGTGCCGCCCACGAGGGCAACTACAATGAGCAGTTCTTC.

The V and J genes are TRBV9 and TRBJ1-1; tentatively, D is TRBD1 (6 bases). Trimming took 0 bases from V and 3 from J, leaving 12 bases between them. The CDR3 consists of 15 residues. The germline gives CDR1 SGDLS, CDR2 YYNGEE. CDR3 loop: CASSVGEGGDTEAFF. The DNA of the CDR3 is TGTGCCAGCAGCGTAGGGGAAGGGGGGGACACTGAAGCTTTCTTT.

This clonotype has more than one count but fewer than ten. The CDR3 nucleotides are TGTGCCAGTCTCGACTACGAGCAGTACTTC. Protein: CASLDYEQYF. This chain connects TRBV2 to TRBJ2-7; D gene uncertain. Germline CDR1 and CDR2: SNHLY and FYNNEI. Trimming cost V 9 bases and J 3 bases, with 6 bases left between them. The CDR3 has 10 residues. Full variable domain (missing parts from reference TRBV2 and TRBJ2-7): EPEVTQTPSHQVTQMGQEVILRCVPISNHLYFYWYRQILGQKVEFLVSFYNNEISEKSEIFDDQFSVERPDGSNFTLKIRSTKLEDSAMYFCASLDYEQYFGPGTRLTVT.

The rearrangement links TRBV27 to TRBJ1-1; tentatively, D is TRBD1 (5 bases). The germline CDR1 and CDR2 sequences are MNHEY and SMNVEV (reference sequence). This CDR3 comprises 14 residues. Trimming removed 2 bases at V and 6 bases at J, with 13 bases between. CDR3 bases: TGTGCCAGCAGTTTAAGTCCAGGGTGGGCTGAAGCTTTCTTT. This sequence encodes CASSLSPGWAEAFF.

This clonotype was found many times. The V call is TRBV12-3 or TRBV12-4, the J call TRBJ1-1; D unresolved. The length of the CDR3 is 14 residues. V was shortened by 4 bases and J by 1 base, with 10 bases between the two germline ends. The CDR3 here is CASSYSAGNTEAFF. CDR3 in DNA: TGTGCCAGCAGTTACTCGGCAGGGAACACTGAAGCTTTCTTT.

This clonotype was detected only a few times. This chain links TRBV30 with TRBJ2-1; unclear D gene. The CDR3 is made up of 13 amino acids. Germline V lookup: CDR1 GTSNPN, CDR2 SVGIG (reference sequence). With 4 bases removed from V and 2 bases from J, the gap between germline ends came to 9 bases. The CDR3 region is CAWIDLAYNEQFF. CDR3 sequence (DNA): TGTGCCTGGATAGATCTCGCCTACAATGAGCAGTTCTTC.

V and J are TRBV29-1 and TRBJ2-1; 7 nucleotides match TRBD1. Germline V CDR1 and CDR2: SQVTM, ANQGSEA. V gave up 6 bases and J gave up 4 bases; unmatched junction bases: 9. This CDR3 is 14 amino acids long. DNA for the CDR3: TGCAGCGTGGACCCCGGGACAGAGTACAATGAGCAGTTCTTC. Protein: CSVDPGTEYNEQFF.

This clonotype has a handful of counts. The chain has TRBV7-9 and TRBJ2-1; TRBD2 matches 7 bases. The germline V gene encodes CDR1 SEHNR and CDR2 FQNEAQ (reference sequence). The CDR3 extends over 15 amino acids. The V and J ends lost 5 bases and 8 bases, in that order; junction bases with no gene match: 12. Here the CDR3 DNA reads TGTGCCAGCAGCCGAAATCTTGGACTAGTTGATGAGCAGTTCTTC. Encoded protein: CASSRNLGLVDEQFF.

In this sample, this clonotype turned up a few times. The rearrangement joins TRBV20-1 to TRBJ2-7; TRBD2 is a possible D gene (6 bases). Trimming took off 3 bases at V and 6 bases at J, with 30 bases between the two ends. The CDR3 runs to 18 residues. CDR1 and CDR2 from the germline V gene are DFQATT and SNEGSKA (reference sequence). The CDR3 nucleotides read TGCAGTGCTAGGGGGCCCGGGAATACAGGAGGGGTGATGGGCGAGCAGTACTTC. Amino acid sequence: CSARGPGNTGGVMGEQYF.

The chain uses TRBV7-8 and TRBJ2-1; no reliable D call. Germline V CDR1 and CDR2: SGHVS, FQNEAQ. The CDR3 extends over 16 amino acids. Between the trimmed V and J ends, which lost 0 bases and 0 bases, there was a span of 9 bases. This CDR3 reads CASSLADQPSYNEQFF. DNA for the CDR3: TGTGCCAGCAGCTTAGCAGACCAACCCTCCTACAATGAGCAGTTCTTC.

This chain's CDR3 is CAAGADYEQYF. In DNA form, the CDR3 reads TGTGCCGCGGGGGCGGACTACGAGCAGTACTTC. The rearrangement links TRBV19 to TRBJ2-7; perhaps TRBD2 as D (7 bases). Germline CDR1 is LNHDA and CDR2 is SQIVND (reference sequence). The CDR3 runs to 11 residues. V was clipped by 11 bases and J by 3 bases, with 11 bases between them.

The chain is built from TRBV7-9 and TRBJ1-1; D is uncertain. Trimming pared 3 bases from V and 1 base from J, leaving 9 bases between. Germline assignment: CDR1 SEHNR and CDR2 FQNEAQ (reference sequence). The CDR3 length is 14 residues. CDR3: CASSFPGKNTEAFF. CDR3 sequence (DNA): TGTGCCAGCAGCTTCCCGGGAAAGAACACTGAAGCTTTCTTT.

The chain combines TRBV29-1 with TRBJ2-2, with 7 bases that match TRBD2. The ends lost 7 bases at V and 5 bases at J; junction bases unmatched: 1. Germline V gene lookup returns CDR1 SQVTM and CDR2 ANQGSEA. The CDR3 spans 11 residues. CDR3 loop: CSGRGTGELFF. The CDR3 bases are TGCAGCGGGCGGGGGACCGGGGAGCTGTTTTTT.